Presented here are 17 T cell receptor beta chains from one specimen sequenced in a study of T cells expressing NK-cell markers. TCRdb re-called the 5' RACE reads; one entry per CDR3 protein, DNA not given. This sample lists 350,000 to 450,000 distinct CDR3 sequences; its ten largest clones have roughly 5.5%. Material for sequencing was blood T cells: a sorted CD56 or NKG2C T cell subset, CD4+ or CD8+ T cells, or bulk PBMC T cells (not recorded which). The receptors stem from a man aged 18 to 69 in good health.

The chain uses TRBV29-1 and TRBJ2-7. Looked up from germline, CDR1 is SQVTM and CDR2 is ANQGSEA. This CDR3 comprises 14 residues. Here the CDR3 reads CSVVLAQSPYEQYF.

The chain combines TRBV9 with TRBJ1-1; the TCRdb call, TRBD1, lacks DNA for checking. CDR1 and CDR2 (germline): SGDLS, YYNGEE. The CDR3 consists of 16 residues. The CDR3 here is CASSGKGQGAWTEAFF.

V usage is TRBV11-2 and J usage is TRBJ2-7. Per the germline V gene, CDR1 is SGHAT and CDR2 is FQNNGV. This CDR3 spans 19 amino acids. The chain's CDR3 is CASSFRPRVVGIQNYEQYF.

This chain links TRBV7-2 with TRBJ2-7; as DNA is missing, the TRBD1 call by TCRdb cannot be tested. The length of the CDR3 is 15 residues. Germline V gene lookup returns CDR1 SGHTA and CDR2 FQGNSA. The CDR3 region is CASKGAAGASYEQYF.

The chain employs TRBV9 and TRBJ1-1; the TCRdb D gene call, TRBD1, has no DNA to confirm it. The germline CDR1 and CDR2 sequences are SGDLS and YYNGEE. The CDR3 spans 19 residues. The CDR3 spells CASSVVSLDRVRMNTEAFF.

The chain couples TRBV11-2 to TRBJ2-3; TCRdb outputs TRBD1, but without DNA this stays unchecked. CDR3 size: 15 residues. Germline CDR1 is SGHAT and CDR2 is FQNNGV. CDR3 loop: CASSLGGNSGDTQYF.

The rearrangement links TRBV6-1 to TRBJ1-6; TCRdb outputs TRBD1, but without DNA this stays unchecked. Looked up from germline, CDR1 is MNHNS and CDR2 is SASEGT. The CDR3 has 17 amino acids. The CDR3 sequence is CASSERDTFNQNSPLHF.

This chain's CDR3 is CASSLARTGTMETQYF. This chain joins TRBV5-1 and TRBJ2-5; TCRdb designates TRBD1, a call that cannot be tested without DNA. Germline CDR1 reads SGHRS; CDR2 reads YFSETQ. The CDR3 contains 16 residues. The complete variable domain, with remaining parts taken from reference TRBV5-1 and TRBJ2-5, reads KAGVTQTPRYLIKTRGQQVTLSCSPISGHRSVSWYQQTPGQGLQFLFEYFSETQRNKGNFPGRFSGRQFSNSRSEMNVSTLELGDSALYLCASSLARTGTMETQYFGPGTRLLVL.

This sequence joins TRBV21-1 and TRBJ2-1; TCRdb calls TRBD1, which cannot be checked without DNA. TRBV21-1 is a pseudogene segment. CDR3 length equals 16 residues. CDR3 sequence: CAREKNQGAIGNEQFF.

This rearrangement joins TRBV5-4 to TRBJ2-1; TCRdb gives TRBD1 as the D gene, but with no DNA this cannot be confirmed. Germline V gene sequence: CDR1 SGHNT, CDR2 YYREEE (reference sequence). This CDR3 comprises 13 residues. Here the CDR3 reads CASSTQGRYEQFF. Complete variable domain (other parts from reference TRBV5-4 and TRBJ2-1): ETGVTQSPTHLIKTRGQQVTLRCSSQSGHNTVSWYQQALGQGPQFIFQYYREEENGRGNFPPRFSGLQFPNYSSELNVNALELDDSALYLCASSTQGRYEQFFGPGTRLTVL.

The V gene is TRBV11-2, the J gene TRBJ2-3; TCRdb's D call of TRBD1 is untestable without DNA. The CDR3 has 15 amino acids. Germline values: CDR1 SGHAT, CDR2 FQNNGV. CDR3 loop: CASSLRDSPTHGQYF.

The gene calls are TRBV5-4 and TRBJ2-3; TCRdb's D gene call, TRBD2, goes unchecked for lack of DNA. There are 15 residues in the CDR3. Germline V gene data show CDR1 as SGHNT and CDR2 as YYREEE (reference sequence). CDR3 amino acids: CASSLFGGPTDTQYF.

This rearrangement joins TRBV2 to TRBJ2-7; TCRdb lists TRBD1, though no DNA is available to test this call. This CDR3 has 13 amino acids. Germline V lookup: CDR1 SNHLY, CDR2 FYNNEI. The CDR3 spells CASRTGGSNEQYF.

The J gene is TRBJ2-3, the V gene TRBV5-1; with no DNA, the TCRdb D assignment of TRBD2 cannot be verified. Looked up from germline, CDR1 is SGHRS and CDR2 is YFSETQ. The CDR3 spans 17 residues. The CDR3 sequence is CASSAGRTSGNSDTQYF.

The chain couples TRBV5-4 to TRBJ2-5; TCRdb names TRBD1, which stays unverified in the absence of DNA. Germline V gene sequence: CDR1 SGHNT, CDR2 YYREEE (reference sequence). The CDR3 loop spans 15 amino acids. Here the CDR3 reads CASSPNGGRQETQYF.

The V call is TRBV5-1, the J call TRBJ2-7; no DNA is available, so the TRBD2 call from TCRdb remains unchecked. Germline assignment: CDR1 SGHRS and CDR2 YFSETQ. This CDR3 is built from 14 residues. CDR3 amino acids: CASSLVASPLEQYF.

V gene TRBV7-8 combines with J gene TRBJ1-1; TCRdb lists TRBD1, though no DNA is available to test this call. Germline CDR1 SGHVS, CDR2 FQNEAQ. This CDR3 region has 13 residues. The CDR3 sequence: CASSLSPTGRAFF.